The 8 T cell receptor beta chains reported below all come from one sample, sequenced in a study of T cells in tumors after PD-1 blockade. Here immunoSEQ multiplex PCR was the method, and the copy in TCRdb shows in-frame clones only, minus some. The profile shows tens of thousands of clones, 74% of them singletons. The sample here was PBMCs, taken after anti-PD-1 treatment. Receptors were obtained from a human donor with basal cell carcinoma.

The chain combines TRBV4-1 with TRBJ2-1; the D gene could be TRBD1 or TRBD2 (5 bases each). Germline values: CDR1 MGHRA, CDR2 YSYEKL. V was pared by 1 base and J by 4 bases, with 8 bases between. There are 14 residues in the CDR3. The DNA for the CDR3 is TGCGCCAGCAGCCAAGGGGACGGTTACAATGAGCAGTTCTTC. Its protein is CASSQGDGYNEQFF.

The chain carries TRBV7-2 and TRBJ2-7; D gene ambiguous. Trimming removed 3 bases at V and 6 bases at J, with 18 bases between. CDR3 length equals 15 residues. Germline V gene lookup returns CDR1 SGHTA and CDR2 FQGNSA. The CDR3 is CASSLDRAVRAEQYF. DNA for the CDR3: TGTGCCAGCAGCTTGGATCGCGCGGTTCGGGCCGAGCAGTACTTC. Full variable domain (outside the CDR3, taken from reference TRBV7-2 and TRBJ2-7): GAGVSQSPSNKVTEKGKDVELRCDPISGHTALYWYRQSLGQGLEFLIYFQGNSAPDKSGLPSDRFSAERTGGSVSTLTIQRTQQEDSAVYLCASSLDRAVRAEQYFGPGTRLTVT.

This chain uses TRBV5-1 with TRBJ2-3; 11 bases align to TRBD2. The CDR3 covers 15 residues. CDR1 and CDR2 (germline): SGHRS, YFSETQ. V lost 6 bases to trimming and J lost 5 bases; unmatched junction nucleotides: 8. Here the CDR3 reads CASKGTSGLGDTQYF. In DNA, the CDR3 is TGCGCCAGCAAGGGGACTAGCGGCCTGGGAGATACGCAGTATTTT.

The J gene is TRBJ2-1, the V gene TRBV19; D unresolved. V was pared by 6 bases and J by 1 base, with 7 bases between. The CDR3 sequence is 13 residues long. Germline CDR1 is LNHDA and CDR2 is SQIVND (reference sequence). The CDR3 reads CASSLGSYNEQFF. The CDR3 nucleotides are TGTGCCAGTAGCCTAGGTTCCTACAATGAGCAGTTCTTC.

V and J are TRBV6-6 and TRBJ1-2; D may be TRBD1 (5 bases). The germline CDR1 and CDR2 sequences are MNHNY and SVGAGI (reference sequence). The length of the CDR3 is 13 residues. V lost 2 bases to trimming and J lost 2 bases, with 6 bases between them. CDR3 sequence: CASSYPGNYGYTF. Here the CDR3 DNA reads TGTGCCAGCAGTTACCCAGGGAACTATGGCTACACCTTC.

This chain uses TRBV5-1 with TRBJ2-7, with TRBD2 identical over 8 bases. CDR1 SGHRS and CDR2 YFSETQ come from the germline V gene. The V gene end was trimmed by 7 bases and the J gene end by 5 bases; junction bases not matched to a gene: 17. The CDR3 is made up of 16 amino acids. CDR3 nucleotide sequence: TGCGCCAGCCGTCGGGGGGGCCAGTCAGCATGGGACGAGCAGTACTTC. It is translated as CASRRGGQSAWDEQYF.

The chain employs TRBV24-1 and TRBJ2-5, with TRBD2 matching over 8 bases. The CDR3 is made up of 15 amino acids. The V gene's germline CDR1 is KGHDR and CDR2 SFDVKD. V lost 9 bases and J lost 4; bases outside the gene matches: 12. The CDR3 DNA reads TGTGCCACCGCACGGGAGGGTAAATCGCGAGAGACCCAGTACTTC. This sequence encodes CATAREGKSRETQYF.

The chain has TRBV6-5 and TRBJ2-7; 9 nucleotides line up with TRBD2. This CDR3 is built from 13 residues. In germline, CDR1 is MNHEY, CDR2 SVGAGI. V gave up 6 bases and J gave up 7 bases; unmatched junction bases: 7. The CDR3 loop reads CASRLSGGFEQYF. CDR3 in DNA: TGTGCCAGCAGACTCAGCGGGGGGTTTGAGCAGTACTTC.